The 28 T cell receptor beta chains presented below share a single source sample, sequenced in a study of blood T cell repertoires in COVID-19. This table comes from immunoSEQ multiplex PCR, and its TCRdb copy is limited to in-frame clones, with some not included. The sample yields 90,000 to 150,000 clones, 86% seen once. The sample consisted of peripheral blood. The receptors were sampled from a man between 65 and 85 years old who had recovered from COVID-19.

The rearrangement uses TRBV28 and TRBJ2-1; D not certain. The germline V gene encodes CDR1 MDHEN and CDR2 SYDVKM. There are 17 residues in the CDR3. The V end was cut by 9 bases, the J end by 0 bases, with 21 bases between. The CDR3 loop reads CASLGPSGYPSYNEQFF. The CDR3 DNA follows: TGTGCCAGTCTTGGGCCCTCCGGCTACCCCTCCTACAATGAGCAGTTCTTC. Drawing the rest from reference TRBV28 and TRBJ2-1, the complete variable domain is DVKVTQSSRYLVKRTGEKVFLECVQDMDHENMFWYRQDPGLGLRLIYFSYDVKMKEKGDIPEGYSVSREKKERFSLILESASTNQTSMYLCASLGPSGYPSYNEQFFGPGTRLTVL.

This chain connects TRBV5-1 to TRBJ1-5; the D gene is possibly TRBD1 (5 bases). CDR1 is SGHRS and CDR2 is YFSETQ in the germline V gene. Trimming pared 2 bases from V and 0 bases from J, leaving 15 bases between. The length of the CDR3 is 17 residues. CDR3 in amino acids: CASSFFEQGYSNQPQHF. The CDR3 coding sequence is TGCGCCAGCAGCTTTTTTGAGCAGGGCTATAGCAATCAGCCCCAGCATTTT.

V is TRBV28 and J is TRBJ1-4, with unresolved D. This CDR3 is built from 13 residues. V was pared by 6 bases and J by 8 bases, with 13 bases between. Germline CDR1 and CDR2: MDHEN and SYDVKM. The CDR3 DNA reads TGTGCCAGCAGAACGTCATTCCGGGAAAAACTGTTTTTT. Translation: CASRTSFREKLFF.

V is TRBV6-6 and J is TRBJ2-5; 7 positions agree with TRBD2. CDR1 and CDR2 from the germline V gene are MNHNY and SVGAGI (reference sequence). The CDR3 contains 15 residues. Trimming removed 2 bases from V and 1 base from J; junction bases left unmatched: 4. CDR3 sequence: CASSYRLAVQETQYF. In DNA form, the CDR3 reads TGTGCCAGCAGTTACCGTCTAGCGGTCCAAGAGACCCAGTACTTC.

V usage is TRBV13 and J usage is TRBJ2-3; perhaps TRBD2 as D (5 bases). This CDR3 comprises 15 residues. The germline V and J ends were trimmed by 3 bases and 0 bases, with 10 bases remaining between them. Germline lookup yields CDR1 PRHDT and CDR2 FYEKMQ (reference sequence). The CDR3 DNA reads as TGTGCCAGCAGCTTCGGGCTAGCTAGCACAGATACGCAGTATTTT. This codes for CASSFGLASTDTQYF.

Comment on this clone: Mismatch with germline at one junction end may stem from a read error. The chain couples TRBV30 to TRBJ1-2; 7 positions match TRBD1. From germline, CDR1 is GTSNPN and CDR2 SVGIG (reference sequence). The CDR3 length is 14 residues. CDR3 nucleotide sequence: TGTGCCTGGAGTAGCCGGGACAGTCCTCCGGTCGACGCCTTC. Protein: CAWSSRDSPPVDAF.

This chain links TRBV7-3 with TRBJ2-2, with 7 bases lining up with TRBD1. The CDR3 has 14 residues. V was pared by 5 bases and J by 8 bases, with 8 bases of the junction left unmatched. The germline V gene has CDR1 SGHTA and CDR2 FQGTGA. Written as DNA, the CDR3 is TGTGCCAGCAGCGCCCAGGGGGTATATGGGGAGCTGTTTTTT. Its translation is CASSAQGVYGELFF. The full variable domain, rest sourced from reference TRBV7-3 and TRBJ2-2, is GAGVSQTPSNKVTEKGKYVELRCDPISGHTALYWYRQSLGQGPEFLIYFQGTGAADDSGLPNDRFFAVRPEGSVSTLKIQRTERGDSAVYLCASSAQGVYGELFFGEGSRLTVL.

This chain links TRBV29-1 with TRBJ2-7; a possible D gene is TRBD2 (5 bases). The CDR3 is made up of 14 amino acids. The germline CDR1 and CDR2 sequences are SQVTM and ANQGSEA. The germline V and J ends were trimmed by 7 bases and 3 bases, with 19 bases remaining between them. CDR3 loop: CSDPLRGSDYEQYF. The CDR3 DNA sequence: TGCAGCGATCCTCTAAGAGGGAGTGACTACGAGCAGTACTTC.

The gene calls are TRBV2 and TRBJ2-7, with D uncertain. The ends were cut back, 5 bases at V and 4 bases at J, with 6 bases in the middle. Germline V gene sequence: CDR1 SNHLY, CDR2 FYNNEI. The CDR3 has 11 amino acids. In DNA, the CDR3 is TGTGCCAGCAGTTTCCAGTACGAGCAGTACTTC. Encoded protein: CASSFQYEQYF.

The chain combines TRBV9 with TRBJ1-4, with D possibly matching TRBD1 (5 bases). Trimming pared 7 bases from V and 0 bases from J, leaving 13 bases between. The CDR3 has 15 residues. CDR1 and CDR2 from the germline V gene are SGDLS and YYNGEE. The DNA of the CDR3 is TGTGCCAGCGCGCGGGGGTTTGCAACTAATGAAAAACTGTTTTTT. Its translation: CASARGFATNEKLFF.

The genes are TRBV21-1 and TRBJ2-7; the listed D gene, TRBD1, was not tested against the DNA. TRBV21-1 is designated a pseudogene. The CDR3 covers 13 residues. The CDR3 spells CASSRTGWSEQYF. Written as DNA, the CDR3 is TGTGCCAGCAGCAGGACAGGGTGGAGCGAGCAGTACTTC.

The J gene is TRBJ1-4, the V gene TRBV18; TRBD1 matches at 7 bases. The germline V gene encodes CDR1 KGHSH and CDR2 LQKENI. The V segment lost 2 bases and the J segment 4 bases; nucleotides outside the gene matches: 7. CDR3 length equals 16 residues. The CDR3 DNA reads as TGTGCCAGCTCACCATTCTACAGGGGTGATAATGAAAAACTGTTTTTT. Amino acids: CASSPFYRGDNEKLFF.

The J gene is TRBJ1-1, the V gene TRBV7-3; TRBD1 agrees at 7 bases. The CDR3 is 17 amino acids. V shed 5 bases, J shed 4 bases, and the junction held 16 bases outside the gene matches. The germline V gene encodes CDR1 SGHTA and CDR2 FQGTGA. The CDR3 sequence is CASSRVRDSVMSTEAFF. The CDR3 DNA sequence: TGTGCCAGCAGCCGTGTCCGGGACAGTGTAATGAGCACTGAAGCTTTCTTT.

The chain is built from TRBV7-3 and TRBJ2-7; the D gene is possibly TRBD1 (5 bases). V lost 0 bases and J lost 6, with 12 bases in between. CDR3 length: 14 residues. Germline V lookup: CDR1 SGHTA, CDR2 FQGTGA. In DNA, the CDR3 is TGTGCCAGCAGCTTAACTTTAGGGGTTGGCGAGCAGTACTTC. Its translation is CASSLTLGVGEQYF.

The CDR3 DNA is TGTGCCAGCAGCGTATACAGGGATGCGACCACTGAAGCTTTCTTT. Translated, it gives CASSVYRDATTEAFF. The rearrangement uses TRBV9 and TRBJ1-1, with D possibly matching TRBD1 (6 bases). The CDR3 contains 15 residues. Per germline, CDR1 SGDLS and CDR2 YYNGEE. Trimming took off 1 base at V and 4 bases at J, with 14 bases between the two ends.

DNA for the CDR3: TGTGCCAGCAGCAACCGGGACAGCAATTCACCCCTCCACTTT. It codes for CASSNRDSNSPLHF. This chain links TRBV14 with TRBJ1-6; TRBD1 aligns across 7 bases. The germline V gene encodes CDR1 SGHDN and CDR2 FVKESK. This CDR3 region has 14 residues. V lost 5 bases, J lost 7 bases, and 5 bases stayed unmatched.

The V gene is TRBV5-1, the J gene TRBJ2-1; the match to TRBD1 covers 7 bases. Trimming at V came to 4 bases and at J to 4 bases, leaving 8 bases not matched to a gene. This CDR3 spans 15 amino acids. From germline, CDR1 is SGHRS and CDR2 YFSETQ. Written as DNA, the CDR3 is TGCGCCAGCAGCGCTACCGGGACAGTATACAATGAGCAGTTCTTC. Its protein is CASSATGTVYNEQFF.

The V gene is TRBV2, the J gene TRBJ2-2, with 11 positions matching TRBD2. V trimming: 4 bases; J trimming: 5 bases; junction bases outside the gene matches: 9. CDR3 length equals 17 residues. Looked up from germline, CDR1 is SNHLY and CDR2 is FYNNEI. Here the CDR3 DNA reads TGTGCCAGCAGTGTAGTAGCGGGGGGGCCGCAAACCGGGGAGCTGTTTTTT. Its translation is CASSVVAGGPQTGELFF.

V is TRBV28 and J is TRBJ2-2; 12 bases align to TRBD2. The CDR3 has 18 amino acids. Germline CDR1 reads MDHEN; CDR2 reads SYDVKM. V trimming: 1 base; J trimming: 2 bases; junction bases outside the gene matches: 5. The chain's CDR3 is CASSLYTSGGINTGELFF. For the CDR3, the DNA is TGTGCCAGCAGTTTATATACTAGCGGGGGGATTAACACCGGGGAGCTGTTTTTT.

This CDR3 is CASSQEPYQISGNTEAFF. The CDR3 nucleotides are TGCGCCAGCAGCCAAGAACCCTATCAGATTTCGGGGAACACTGAAGCTTTCTTT. The rearrangement uses TRBV4-1 and TRBJ1-1; D is undetermined. The length of the CDR3 is 18 residues. The V end was cut by 0 bases, the J end by 1 base, with 18 bases between. Per the germline V gene, CDR1 is MGHRA and CDR2 is YSYEKL.

This chain uses TRBV5-1 with TRBJ1-6; tentative D call: TRBD1 (6 bases). The length of the CDR3 is 13 residues. The V gene's germline CDR1 is SGHRS and CDR2 YFSETQ. V lost 1 base, J lost 12 bases, and 11 bases lay in between. This CDR3 reads CASSLFEGEPLHF. The CDR3 DNA reads TGCGCCAGCAGCTTGTTTGAGGGGGAACCCCTCCACTTT.

The chain has TRBV19 and TRBJ2-3; 8 positions agree with TRBD2. The V gene end was trimmed by 3 bases and the J gene end by 6 bases; junction bases not matched to a gene: 5. CDR3 length equals 14 residues. Germline CDR1 reads LNHDA; CDR2 reads SQIVND (reference sequence). CDR3: CASSIGGASDTQYF. CDR3 in DNA: TGTGCCAGTAGTATCGGGGGGGCCTCGGATACGCAGTATTTT.

The rearrangement links TRBV6-7 to TRBJ1-5; D is perhaps TRBD1 (6 bases). TRBV6-7 counts as an open reading frame of uncertain function. The CDR3 consists of 17 residues. Deletions cut 2 bases from V and 2 bases from J, with 16 bases between. The CDR3 DNA is TGTGCCAGCAGTTACGGACAGAAAACTCTTCGCAATCAGCCCCAGCATTTT. Protein: CASSYGQKTLRNQPQHF.

The chain is built from TRBV20-1 and TRBJ2-1, with D unclear. Trimming removed 3 bases from V and 0 bases from J, with 12 bases in between. The CDR3 is 15 residues long. Germline V lookup: CDR1 DFQATT, CDR2 SNEGSKA (reference sequence). The DNA for the CDR3 is TGCAGTGCTAGTGGTAGTACGAGCTCCTACAATGAGCAGTTCTTC. Translated, it gives CSASGSTSSYNEQFF.

J is TRBJ1-1 and V is TRBV6-5; tentative D call: TRBD1 (5 bases). V lost 6 bases and J lost 9, with 11 bases in between. The CDR3 covers 11 residues. CDR1 is MNHEY and CDR2 is SVGAGI in the germline V gene. In nucleotides, the CDR3 is TGTGCCAGCAGAACCGGGACTCAAGCTTTCTTT. Its translation is CASRTGTQAFF.

The V call is TRBV4-2, the J call TRBJ1-1; no firm D call. The CDR3 covers 14 residues. The germline V and J ends were trimmed by 0 bases and 1 base, with 6 bases remaining between them. Germline CDR1 is LGHNA and CDR2 is YNFKEQ. The CDR3 sequence is CASSQDTGNTEAFF. The DNA of the CDR3 is TGTGCCAGCAGCCAAGATACCGGGAACACTGAAGCTTTCTTT.

The chain carries TRBV2 and TRBJ1-6, with D perhaps TRBD1 (6 bases). V was pared by 5 bases and J by 8 bases, with 10 bases between. From germline, CDR1 is SNHLY and CDR2 FYNNEI. This CDR3 has 13 amino acids. CDR3 in DNA: TGTGCCAGCAGTTGGGGGCGAGATTCACCCCTCCACTTT. It encodes CASSWGRDSPLHF.

The chain couples TRBV24-1 to TRBJ2-2; D is perhaps TRBD2 (7 bases). This CDR3 has 16 residues. The germline V gene has CDR1 KGHDR and CDR2 SFDVKD. With 4 bases removed from V and 5 bases from J, the gap between germline ends came to 16 bases. The CDR3 nucleotides read TGTGCCACCAGTGACCCCAGGGGAGGGGATACCGGGGAGCTGTTTTTT. Protein sequence: CATSDPRGGDTGELFF.